This TCR beta chain was captured in a study of early T cells in non-severe SARS-CoV-2 infection. Study-wide context: From unsorted whole blood, bulk RNA was sequenced, and the chains remained unpaired. General study points: Matching results from VDJdb favored anti-spike CD8 responses, leaving private and CD4 specificities undetected.

As concerns this clonotype: Antigen unknown.

Unique molecular identifiers were attached to individual cDNA molecules. TCRdb called the 5' RACE reads again in MiXCR, with one record for every CDR3 protein. The sample shows approximately 70,000 distinct CDR3 sequences, 9% to 15% of them seen only once. Germline assignment: CDR1 MNHEY and CDR2 SVGAGI. The CDR3 is 15 amino acids. The ends were cut back, 2 bases at V and 2 bases at J, with 7 bases in the middle. The chain is built from TRBV6-5 and TRBJ2-6; no definite D call. Source: whole blood, taken at baseline. The sequence derives from an adult who was a healthcare worker with PCR-confirmed SARS-CoV-2 infection or an uninfected control (not recorded which). The donor label of this sample is uncertain. CDR3 DNA sequence: TGTGCCAGCAGTTACAAGGTCACTGGGGCCAACGTCCTGACTTTC. Translation: CASSYKVTGANVLTF.